This T cell receptor (beta chain) was identified in a study of immune cell composition in non-small cell lung cancer. The study, taken as a whole, reports: Top 10 clone scores and clonality were higher in squamous than adenocarcinoma. No significant correlation existed between pack-years smoked and tumour clonality.

Assay: immunoSEQ multiplex PCR; the TCRdb copy retains only in-frame clones and omits some. In the table there are about 9,600 clones, roughly three quarters of which are singletons. This CDR3 spans 15 amino acids. CDR1 is SGHDN and CDR2 is FVKESK in the germline V gene. After removal of 8 bases from V and 6 bases from J, the junction contained 8 bases not matched to a gene. This clone showed up just a few times. The antigen remains unidentified. Sequencing used lung tumor tissue. The chain is built from TRBV14 and TRBJ1-6; 9 nucleotides match TRBD1. This clonotype was obtained from a human donor with non-small cell lung cancer. CDR3 bases: TGTGCCAGCGCGGACAGGGGCTTCGCTAATTCACCCCTCCACTTT. Amino acid sequence: CASADRGFANSPLHF.